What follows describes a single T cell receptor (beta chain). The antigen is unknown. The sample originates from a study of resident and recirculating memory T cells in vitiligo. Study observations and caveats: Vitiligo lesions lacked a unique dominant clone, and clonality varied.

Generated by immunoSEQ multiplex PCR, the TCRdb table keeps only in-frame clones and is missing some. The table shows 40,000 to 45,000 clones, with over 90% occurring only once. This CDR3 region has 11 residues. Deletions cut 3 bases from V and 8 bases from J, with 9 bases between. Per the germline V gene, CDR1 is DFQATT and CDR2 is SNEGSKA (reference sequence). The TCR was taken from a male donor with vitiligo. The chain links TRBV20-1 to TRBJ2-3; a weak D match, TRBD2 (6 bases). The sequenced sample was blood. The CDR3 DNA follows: TGCAGTGCTAGCCTTAGCGGTACGCAGTATTTT. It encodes CSASLSGTQYF.